These 19 T cell receptor beta chains originate from one sample sequenced in a study of blood T cell repertoires in COVID-19. Data came from immunoSEQ multiplex PCR; TCRdb stores just in-frame clones and leaves some out. The sample records roughly 43,000 clones, 82% being singletons. Sequencing was carried out using peripheral blood. These receptors all come from a woman in her seventies with acute or convalescent COVID-19.

The chain carries TRBV18 and TRBJ1-1; TRBD1 might be the D (6 bases). The CDR3 spans 16 residues. V lost 0 bases to trimming and J lost 5 bases, with 16 bases between them. The V gene's germline CDR1 is KGHSH and CDR2 LQKENI. The CDR3 reads CASSPPRNRDRTEAFF. The CDR3 DNA is TGTGCCAGCTCACCACCGCGGAACAGGGATCGGACTGAAGCTTTCTTT.

The chain joins TRBV28 to TRBJ2-3, with D perhaps matching TRBD2 (5 bases). V lost 5 bases, J lost 2 bases, and 20 bases lay in between. This CDR3 region has 17 residues. Per germline, CDR1 MDHEN and CDR2 SYDVKM. CDR3 coding DNA: TGTGCCAGCAGTCCCCGCGGGCGAGCGGACCCCACAGATACGCAGTATTTT. It is translated as CASSPRGRADPTDTQYF.

The CDR3 protein is CATSRGGWGSEQYF. CDR3 DNA: TGTGCCACCAGCAGGGGGGGTTGGGGTTCCGAGCAGTACTTC. The chain carries TRBV15 and TRBJ2-7; D is possibly TRBD2 (6 bases). Trimming stripped 3 bases from V and 6 bases from J, with 15 bases between. This CDR3 is built from 14 residues. Germline V gene sequence: CDR1 LNHNV, CDR2 YYDKDF (reference sequence).

The J gene is TRBJ1-2, the V gene TRBV19, with a possible D match to TRBD1 (6 bases). Germline V CDR1 and CDR2: LNHDA, SQIVND (reference sequence). The CDR3 totals 15 residues. V lost 5 bases and J 7 bases, leaving 20 bases between the germline ends. The CDR3 nucleotides are TGTGCCAGTAGTCTATCCCGTACAGGGCAGGGTGGCTACACCTTC. It is translated as CASSLSRTGQGGYTF.

This chain uses TRBV27 with TRBJ2-1; 10 positions match TRBD1. This CDR3 has 17 residues. The J segment lost 5 bases and the V segment lost 5 bases, leaving 12 bases of the junction unmatched. The germline CDR1 and CDR2 sequences are MNHEY and SMNVEV (reference sequence). This chain's CDR3 is CASSLKLRDRGDNEQFF. The CDR3 DNA reads as TGTGCCAGCAGTCTAAAACTCCGGGACAGGGGTGACAATGAGCAGTTCTTC.

The chain uses TRBV5-4 and TRBJ1-1, with a tentative D call TRBD1 (5 bases). The CDR3 totals 17 residues. Deletions cut 0 bases from V and 1 base from J, with 16 bases between. The germline gives CDR1 SGHNT, CDR2 YYREEE (reference sequence). The DNA of the CDR3 is TGTGCCAGCAGCTTGGAAGGTTGGCGTCAGGGGAACACTGAAGCTTTCTTT. It yields the protein CASSLEGWRQGNTEAFF.

A note on this clone: It is unclear where the CDR3 begins or ends on the DNA, so no DNA is shown, and the CDR3 is as TCRdb lists it. The rearrangement joins TRBV29-1 to TRBJ2-1; the table names TRBD2, a call not compared with the DNA. From germline, CDR1 is SQVTM and CDR2 ANQGSEA. The CDR3 spans 13 amino acids, including both terminal residues. Here the CDR3 reads CSVEVAGGSRKFF.

The rearrangement joins TRBV18 to TRBJ2-5; D may be TRBD1 (5 bases). Germline V lookup: CDR1 KGHSH, CDR2 LQKENI. This CDR3 contains 13 residues. The V end was cut by 6 bases, the J end by 2 bases, with 10 bases between. CDR3 sequence (DNA): TGTGCCAGCTCGCTCCGACAGCAAGAGACCCAGTACTTC. Encoded protein: CASSLRQQETQYF.

The genes are TRBV25-1 and TRBJ2-5; D is ambiguous. Germline CDR1 and CDR2: MGHDK and SYGVNS. The CDR3 has 15 residues. The V end was cut by 3 bases, the J end by 3 bases, with 14 bases between. CDR3 sequence: CASSDVGSLKETQYF. CDR3 coding DNA: TGTGCCAGCAGTGATGTCGGGTCGCTAAAAGAGACCCAGTACTTC.

The V call is TRBV11-3, the J call TRBJ2-7; weak D call: TRBD1 (6 bases). Germline V gene lookup returns CDR1 SGHNT and CDR2 YENEEA. V lost 3 bases and J 5 bases, leaving 11 bases between the germline ends. The CDR3 has 13 residues. The CDR3 loop is CASSFSGVDEQYF. CDR3 nucleotide sequence: TGTGCCAGCAGCTTCTCAGGGGTCGACGAGCAGTACTTC.

This clone occurred once. V usage is TRBV6-1 and J usage is TRBJ1-5; TRBD1 aligns across 11 bases. CDR3 length: 17 amino acids. Per the germline V gene, CDR1 is MNHNS and CDR2 is SASEGT. After removal of 2 bases from V and 1 base from J, the junction contained 4 bases not matched to a gene. DNA of the CDR3: TGTGCCAGCAGTGAATACCGGGACAGGGGGAGCAATCAGCCCCAGCATTTT. Encoded protein: CASSEYRDRGSNQPQHF.

This clone is medium-sized. CDR3 in DNA: TGCGCCAGCAGCCCGGGAAACCGGGACAGGGACCACGAGCAGTACTTC. This encodes CASSPGNRDRDHEQYF. The chain combines TRBV4-1 with TRBJ2-7; 9 nucleotides match TRBD1. Germline assignment: CDR1 MGHRA and CDR2 YSYEKL. The CDR3 is made up of 16 amino acids. V gave up 4 bases and J gave up 5 bases; unmatched junction bases: 12.

The gene calls are TRBV5-1 and TRBJ1-4; D is perhaps TRBD1 (5 bases). Germline assignment: CDR1 SGHRS and CDR2 YFSETQ. The CDR3 has 16 amino acids. V lost 4 bases and J lost 7, with 20 bases in between. CDR3 in DNA: TGCGCCAGCAGCCGGATGGGGCCGGCCAATGCTGAAAAACTGTTTTTT. Amino acid sequence: CASSRMGPANAEKLFF.

The V and J genes are TRBV5-1 and TRBJ2-5, with 16 bases that match TRBD2. This CDR3 is built from 18 residues. The germline V gene has CDR1 SGHRS and CDR2 YFSETQ. The junction had 11 bases not matched to a gene; V was cut back by 5 bases and J by 4 bases. CDR3 DNA: TGCGCCAGCAGTGAGACCGGGACTAGCGGGAGGGCCCGAGAGACCCAGTACTTC. Its translation: CASSETGTSGRARETQYF. Using reference TRBV5-1 and TRBJ2-5 for the parts outside the CDR3, the full variable domain is KAGVTQTPRYLIKTRGQQVTLSCSPISGHRSVSWYQQTPGQGLQFLFEYFSETQRNKGNFPGRFSGRQFSNSRSEMNVSTLELGDSALYLCASSETGTSGRARETQYFGPGTRLLVL.

V is TRBV6-1 and J is TRBJ2-2; 15 nucleotides match TRBD2. The CDR3 totals 20 residues. Germline V CDR1 and CDR2: MNHNS, SASEGT. V lost 1 base, J lost 4 bases, and 10 bases stayed unmatched. CDR3 nucleotide sequence: TGTGCCAGCAGTGAAGTGGCGGGACTAGCGGGAGGACTTAGCACCGGGGAGCTGTTTTTT. It yields the protein CASSEVAGLAGGLSTGELFF.

J is TRBJ1-1 and V is TRBV28; tentatively, D is TRBD1 (5 bases). Germline V lookup: CDR1 MDHEN, CDR2 SYDVKM. The CDR3 consists of 14 residues. V was pared by 6 bases and J by 4 bases, with 15 bases between. The CDR3 nucleotides are TGTGCCAGCAGACTGGGGCTCGGGAGCACTGAAGCTTTCTTT. Its translation: CASRLGLGSTEAFF. The whole variable domain, filled in from reference TRBV28 and TRBJ1-1, reads DVKVTQSSRYLVKRTGEKVFLECVQDMDHENMFWYRQDPGLGLRLIYFSYDVKMKEKGDIPEGYSVSREKKERFSLILESASTNQTSMYLCASRLGLGSTEAFFGQGTRLTVV.

The CDR3 DNA reads TGTGCCAGCTCACCGGTGACAGCCCGGACTAGCGGGTCCTACGAGCAGTACTTC. Its protein product is CASSPVTARTSGSYEQYF. This rearrangement joins TRBV18 to TRBJ2-7; TRBD2 matches at 11 bases. CDR3 length: 18 amino acids. CDR1 is KGHSH and CDR2 is LQKENI in the germline V gene. After removal of 3 bases from V and 1 base from J, the junction contained 11 bases not matched to a gene.

This clone was counted once. CDR3 coding DNA: TGTGCCAGCAGCCGGTCCGATACGCAGTATTTT. It is translated as CASSRSDTQYF. The V gene is TRBV9, the J gene TRBJ2-3; no clear D gene. Germline V gives CDR1 SGDLS, CDR2 YYNGEE. The V and J ends lost 4 bases and 6 bases respectively, with 6 bases between them. The CDR3 contains 11 residues.

The chain employs TRBV7-2 and TRBJ1-5, with D hard to call. CDR1 and CDR2 from the germline V gene are SGHTA and FQGNSA. The CDR3 extends over 14 amino acids. Trimming pared 1 base from V and 6 bases from J, leaving 10 bases between. CDR3 nucleotide sequence: TGTGCCAGCAGCTTAGGATCGGGAGGTCAGCCCCAGCATTTT. It is translated as CASSLGSGGQPQHF.